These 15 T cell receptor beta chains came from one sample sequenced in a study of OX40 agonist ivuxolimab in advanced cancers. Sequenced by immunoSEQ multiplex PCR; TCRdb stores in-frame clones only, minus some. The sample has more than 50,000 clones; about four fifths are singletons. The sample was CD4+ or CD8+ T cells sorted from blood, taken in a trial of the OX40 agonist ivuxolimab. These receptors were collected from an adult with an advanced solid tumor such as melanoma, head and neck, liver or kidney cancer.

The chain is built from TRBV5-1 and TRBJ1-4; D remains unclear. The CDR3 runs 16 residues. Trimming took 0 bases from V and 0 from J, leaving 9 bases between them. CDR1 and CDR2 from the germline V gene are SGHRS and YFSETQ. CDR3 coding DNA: TGCGCCAGCAGCTTGGTAGTGGGTTCAACTAATGAAAAACTGTTTTTT. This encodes CASSLVVGSTNEKLFF.

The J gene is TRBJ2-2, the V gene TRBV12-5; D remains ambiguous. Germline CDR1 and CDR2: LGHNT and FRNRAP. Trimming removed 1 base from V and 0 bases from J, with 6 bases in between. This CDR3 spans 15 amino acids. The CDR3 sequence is CASGLGQTNTGELFF. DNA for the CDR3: TGTGCTAGTGGTTTGGGACAAACGAACACCGGGGAGCTGTTTTTT.

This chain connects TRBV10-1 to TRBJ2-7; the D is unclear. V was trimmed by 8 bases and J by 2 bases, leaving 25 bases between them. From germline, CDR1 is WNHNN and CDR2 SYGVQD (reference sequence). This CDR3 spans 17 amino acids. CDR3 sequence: CASPRRPVWYEPYEQYF. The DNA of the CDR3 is TGCGCCAGCCCCCGCCGACCGGTCTGGTATGAGCCCTACGAGCAGTACTTC.

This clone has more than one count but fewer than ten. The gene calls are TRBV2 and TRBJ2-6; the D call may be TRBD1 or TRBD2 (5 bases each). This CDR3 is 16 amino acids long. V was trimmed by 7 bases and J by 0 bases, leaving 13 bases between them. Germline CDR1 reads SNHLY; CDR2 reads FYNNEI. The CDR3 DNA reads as TGTGCCAGCACCTGGGACGGATTCTCTGGGGCCAACGTCCTGACTTTC. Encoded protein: CASTWDGFSGANVLTF.

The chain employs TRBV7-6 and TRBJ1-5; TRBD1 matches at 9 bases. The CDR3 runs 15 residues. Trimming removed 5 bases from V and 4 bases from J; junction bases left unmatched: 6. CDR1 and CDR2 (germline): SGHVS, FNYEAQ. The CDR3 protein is CASSMGQGANQPQHF. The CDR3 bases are TGTGCCAGCAGCATGGGACAGGGAGCAAATCAGCCCCAGCATTTT.

CDR3 amino acids: CASSLLAWSGVTEAFF. DNA for the CDR3: TGTGCCAGCAGCTTATTGGCGTGGTCAGGGGTAACTGAAGCTTTCTTT. The rearrangement joins TRBV7-2 to TRBJ1-1; D is perhaps TRBD1 (6 bases). V was cut by 2 bases and J by 5 bases, with 18 bases left in between. Per the germline V gene, CDR1 is SGHTA and CDR2 is FQGNSA. The CDR3 runs to 16 residues.

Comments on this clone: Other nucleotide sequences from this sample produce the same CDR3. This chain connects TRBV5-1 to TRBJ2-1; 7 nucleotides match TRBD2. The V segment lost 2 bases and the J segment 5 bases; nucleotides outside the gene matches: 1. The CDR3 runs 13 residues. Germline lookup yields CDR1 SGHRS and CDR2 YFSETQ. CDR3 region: CASSFGGNNEQFF. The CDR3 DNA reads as TGCGCCAGCAGCTTCGGGGGGAACAATGAGCAGTTCTTC.

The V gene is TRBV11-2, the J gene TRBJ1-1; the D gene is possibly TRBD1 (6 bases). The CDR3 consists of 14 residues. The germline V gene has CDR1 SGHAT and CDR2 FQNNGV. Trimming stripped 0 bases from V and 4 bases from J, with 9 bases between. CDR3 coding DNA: TGTGCCAGCAGCTTAGAAGGGGGAATCACTGAAGCTTTCTTT. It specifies CASSLEGGITEAFF.

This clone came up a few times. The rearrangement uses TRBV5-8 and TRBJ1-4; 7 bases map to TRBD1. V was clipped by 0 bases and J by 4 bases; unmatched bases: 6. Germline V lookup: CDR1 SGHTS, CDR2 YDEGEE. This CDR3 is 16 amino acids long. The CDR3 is CASSLGGTAHNEKLFF. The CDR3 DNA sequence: TGTGCCAGCAGCTTGGGCGGGACAGCTCATAATGAAAAACTGTTTTTT.

The CDR3 spells CASSRGTGVSTDTQYF. CDR3 sequence (DNA): TGTGCCAGTAGTAGGGGGACTGGGGTGAGCACAGATACGCAGTATTTT. V is TRBV19 and J is TRBJ2-3; D might be TRBD2 (6 bases). The CDR3 consists of 16 residues. V was trimmed by 4 bases and J by 0 bases, leaving 14 bases between them. The germline V gene has CDR1 LNHDA and CDR2 SQIVND (reference sequence). Combining the CDR3 with reference TRBV19 and TRBJ2-3 gives the whole variable domain DGGITQSPKYLFRKEGQNVTLSCEQNLNHDAMYWYRQDPGQGLRLIYYSQIVNDFQKGDIAEGYSVSREKKESFPLTVTSAQKNPTAFYLCASSRGTGVSTDTQYFGPGTRLTVL.

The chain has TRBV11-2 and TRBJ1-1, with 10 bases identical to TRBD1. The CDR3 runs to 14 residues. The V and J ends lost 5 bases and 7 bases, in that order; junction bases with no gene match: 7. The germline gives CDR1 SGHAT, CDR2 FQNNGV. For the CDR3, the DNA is TGTGCCAGCAGCCTAAGGACAGGGGGTAGTGAAGCTTTCTTT. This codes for CASSLRTGGSEAFF.

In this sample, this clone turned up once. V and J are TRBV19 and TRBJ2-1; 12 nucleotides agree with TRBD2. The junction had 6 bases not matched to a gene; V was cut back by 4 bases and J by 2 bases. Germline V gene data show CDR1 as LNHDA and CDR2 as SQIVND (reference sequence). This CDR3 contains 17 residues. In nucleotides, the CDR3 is TGTGCCAGTAGTAGGTCACTAGCGGGAGGACCCTACAATGAGCAGTTCTTC. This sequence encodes CASSRSLAGGPYNEQFF.

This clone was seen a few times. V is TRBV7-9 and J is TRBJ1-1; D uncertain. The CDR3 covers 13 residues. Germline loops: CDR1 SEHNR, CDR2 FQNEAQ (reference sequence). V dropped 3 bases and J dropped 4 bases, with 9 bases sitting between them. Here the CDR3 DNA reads TGTGCCAGCAGCTTTGAGGAAGGCACTGAAGCTTTCTTT. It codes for CASSFEEGTEAFF.

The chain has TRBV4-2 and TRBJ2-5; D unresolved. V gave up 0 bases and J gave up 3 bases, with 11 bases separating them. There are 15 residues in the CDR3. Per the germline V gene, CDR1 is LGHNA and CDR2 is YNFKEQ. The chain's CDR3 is CASSQEGTVEETQYF. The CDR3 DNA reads TGTGCCAGCAGCCAAGAAGGAACGGTCGAAGAGACCCAGTACTTC.

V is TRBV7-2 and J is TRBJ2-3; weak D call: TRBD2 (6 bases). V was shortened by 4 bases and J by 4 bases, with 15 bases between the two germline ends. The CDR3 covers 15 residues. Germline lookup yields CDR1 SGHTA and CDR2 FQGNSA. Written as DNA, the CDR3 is TGTGCCAGCAGCTATGCGGGGCAGCGGGCAGATACGCAGTATTTT. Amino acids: CASSYAGQRADTQYF.